This T cell receptor beta chain was identified in a study of CD8 T cells in ankylosing spondylitis (dated by TCRdb to the late 2010s). As for the study more broadly: The study set out to find disease-linked TCR variants by profiling T cell receptor beta repertoires in ankylosing spondylitis patients and healthy donors. The full study cohort comprised around 25 ankylosing spondylitis patients and roughly 100 healthy donors. Peripheral blood was sampled, and synovial fluid was also collected from ankylosing spondylitis patients. General findings and caveats noted by the study authors: Some motif variants had previously been reported in the synovial fluid and blood of reactive arthritis patients, which suggests shared mechanisms of disease initiation. Blood from ankylosing spondylitis patients appeared to be characterized by a TCR beta motif composed of under 10 highly homologous amino acid variants. The disease-linked clones were reported as significantly enriched in matched synovial fluid samples from ankylosing spondylitis patients. In peripheral blood, the disease-linked clones were found at relatively low frequencies and had a CD8+ phenotype.

The CDR3 sequence holds 15 residues, the cysteine and phenylalanine included. Of all the DNA, just the CDR3 is kept, 45 bases in frame from base 1. The germline V gene supplies CDR1 KGHSH and CDR2 LQKENI. Trimming at the junction amounts to 2 bases on V and 4 bases on J, and the germline ends lie 12 bases apart. Sequencing used an Illumina HiSeq 2500. TCR beta libraries were prepared by quantitative 5'-RACE with molecular barcodes. The authors processed their data as follows. Disease-linked TCR variants were identified with a new computational method built on a probabilistic model of VDJ rearrangement. Using fastp trimming at Q25 and MiXCR clonotype assembly, TCRdb reanalyzed the public sequencing data and kept in-frame beta chains. Identical CDR3 proteins give one entry, which carries the most common genes and DNA. The V and J calls here are based on TCRdb, not the publication. Across this sample there are about 130,000 distinct CDR3 sequences, with over 15% seen only once. Of the sample, 30% to 35% is held by the ten largest clones.

Notes on this clonotype: Its antigen remains unidentified. The sample holds no much larger clone one base away, and base qualities are not on file.

Sequencing was done on a sample of blood, either unsorted or a sorted T cell fraction (not recorded which). The receptor comes from a male donor with ankylosing spondylitis. The receptor chain draws on TRBV18 and TRBJ1-5, with the D gene not clear enough to name. DNA sequence: TGTGCCAGCTCACCAGGGTATGATAGAAATCAGCCCCAGCATTTT. Its amino acids are CASSPGYDRNQPQHF.